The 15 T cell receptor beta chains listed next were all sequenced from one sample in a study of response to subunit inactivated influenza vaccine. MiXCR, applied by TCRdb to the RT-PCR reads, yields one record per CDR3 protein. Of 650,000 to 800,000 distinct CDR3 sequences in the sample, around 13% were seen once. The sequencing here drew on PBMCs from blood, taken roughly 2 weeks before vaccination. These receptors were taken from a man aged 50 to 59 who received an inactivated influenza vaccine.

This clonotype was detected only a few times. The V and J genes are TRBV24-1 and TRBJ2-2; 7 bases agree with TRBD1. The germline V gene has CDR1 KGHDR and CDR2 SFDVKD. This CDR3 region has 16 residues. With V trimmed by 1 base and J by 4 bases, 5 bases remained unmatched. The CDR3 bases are TGTGCCACCAGTGATTTCTCGACAGGGACCACCGGGGAGCTGTTTTTT. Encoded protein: CATSDFSTGTTGELFF.

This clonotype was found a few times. The CDR3 is CATSDLTSGRAYGEQFF. CDR3 bases: TGTGCCACCAGTGATTTGACTAGCGGGAGGGCCTATGGTGAGCAGTTCTTC. The chain employs TRBV24-1 and TRBJ2-1; TRBD2 matches at 13 bases. CDR1 KGHDR and CDR2 SFDVKD come from the germline V gene. Germline trimming cut 0 bases from V and 9 bases from J; bases unmatched to any gene: 7. This CDR3 region has 17 residues.

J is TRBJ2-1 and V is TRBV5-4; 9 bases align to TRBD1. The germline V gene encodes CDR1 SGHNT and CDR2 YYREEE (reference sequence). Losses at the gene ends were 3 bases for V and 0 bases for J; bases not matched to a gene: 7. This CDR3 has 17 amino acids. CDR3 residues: CASSSTGGLSSYNEQFF. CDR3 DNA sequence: TGTGCCAGCAGCTCCACAGGGGGCTTGAGCTCCTACAATGAGCAGTTCTTC.

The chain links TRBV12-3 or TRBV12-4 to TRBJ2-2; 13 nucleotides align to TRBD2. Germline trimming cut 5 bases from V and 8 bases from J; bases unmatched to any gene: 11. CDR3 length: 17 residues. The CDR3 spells CASSPRTSGSGAGELFF. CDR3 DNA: TGTGCCAGCAGTCCGCGGACTAGCGGGAGTGGAGCGGGGGAGCTGTTTTTT.

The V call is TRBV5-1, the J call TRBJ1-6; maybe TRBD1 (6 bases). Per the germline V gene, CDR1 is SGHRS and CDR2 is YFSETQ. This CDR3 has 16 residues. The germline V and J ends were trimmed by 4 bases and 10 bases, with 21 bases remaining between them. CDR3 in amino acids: CASSLRGGQMESPLHF. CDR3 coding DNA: TGCGCCAGCAGCCTAAGGGGGGGTCAGATGGAGTCACCCCTCCACTTT.

The CDR3 region is CASSHRVPNTIYF. CDR3 sequence (DNA): TGTGCCAGCAGCCACCGGGTCCCAAACACCATATATTTT. V and J are TRBV21-1 and TRBJ1-3; the table's D call, TRBD1, has no DNA check behind it. TRBV21-1 is termed a pseudogene. The CDR3 extends over 13 amino acids.

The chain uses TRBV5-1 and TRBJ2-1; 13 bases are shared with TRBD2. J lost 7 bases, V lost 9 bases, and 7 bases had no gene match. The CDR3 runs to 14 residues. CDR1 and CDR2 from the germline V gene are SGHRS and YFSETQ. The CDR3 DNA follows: TGCGCCACCAAAGGGACTAGCGGGATTAATGAGCAGTTCTTC. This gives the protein CATKGTSGINEQFF.

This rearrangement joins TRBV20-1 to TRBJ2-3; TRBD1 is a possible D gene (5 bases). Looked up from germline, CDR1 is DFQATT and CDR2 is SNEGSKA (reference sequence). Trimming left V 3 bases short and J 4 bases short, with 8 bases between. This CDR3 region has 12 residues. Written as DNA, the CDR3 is TGCAGTGCTAGTGACAGTCCAGATACGCAGTATTTT. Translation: CSASDSPDTQYF.

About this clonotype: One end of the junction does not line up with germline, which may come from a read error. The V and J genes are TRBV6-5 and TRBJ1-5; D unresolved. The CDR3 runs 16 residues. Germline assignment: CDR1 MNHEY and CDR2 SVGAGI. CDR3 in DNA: TGTGCCAGTAGTTACTCGTCAGGCCAGTTGGATCAGCCCCAGCATTTT. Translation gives CASSYSSGQLDQPQHF.

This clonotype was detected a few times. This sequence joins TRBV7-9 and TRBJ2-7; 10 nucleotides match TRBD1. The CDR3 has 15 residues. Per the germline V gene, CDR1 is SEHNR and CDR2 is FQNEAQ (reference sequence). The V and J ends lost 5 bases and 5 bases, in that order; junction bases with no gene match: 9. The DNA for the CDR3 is TGTGCCAGCAGCCCGTACGCCGGGACAGGGGACGAGCAGTACTTC. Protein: CASSPYAGTGDEQYF. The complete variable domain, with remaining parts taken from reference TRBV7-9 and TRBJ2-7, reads DTGVSQNPRHKITKRGQNVTFRCDPISEHNRLYWYRQTLGQGPEFLTYFQNEAQLEKSRLLSDRFSAERPKGSFSTLEIQRTEQGDSAMYLCASSPYAGTGDEQYFGPGTRLTVT.

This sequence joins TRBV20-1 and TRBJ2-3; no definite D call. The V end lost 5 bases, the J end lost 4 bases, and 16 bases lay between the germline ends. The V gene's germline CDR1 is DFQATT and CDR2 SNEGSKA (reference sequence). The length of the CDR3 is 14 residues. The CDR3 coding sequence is TGCAGTGCTGTCCGACCCGTTGGCCCAGATACGCAGTATTTT. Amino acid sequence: CSAVRPVGPDTQYF.

Here the CDR3 reads CASSQERLSSYNEQFF. CDR3 bases: TGCGCCAGCAGCCAAGAAAGGTTGAGCTCCTACAATGAGCAGTTCTTC. The chain combines TRBV4-3 with TRBJ2-1; D call uncertain. CDR3 length equals 16 residues. CDR1 and CDR2 (germline): LGHNA, YSLEER. V shed 0 bases and J shed 0 bases, with 9 bases lying between them.

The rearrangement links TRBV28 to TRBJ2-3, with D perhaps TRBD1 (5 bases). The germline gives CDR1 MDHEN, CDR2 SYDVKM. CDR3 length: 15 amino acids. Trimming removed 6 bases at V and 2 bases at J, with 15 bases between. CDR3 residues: CASRRTIQATDTQYF. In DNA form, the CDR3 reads TGTGCCAGCAGAAGGACAATCCAAGCCACAGATACGCAGTATTTT.

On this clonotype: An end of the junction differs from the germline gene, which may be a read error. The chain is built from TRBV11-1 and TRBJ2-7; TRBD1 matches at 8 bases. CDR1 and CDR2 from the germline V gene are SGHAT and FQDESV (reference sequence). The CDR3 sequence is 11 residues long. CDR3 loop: CASSADRGRDF. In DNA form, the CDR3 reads TGTGCCAGCAGCGCCGACAGGGGTCGGGACTTC.

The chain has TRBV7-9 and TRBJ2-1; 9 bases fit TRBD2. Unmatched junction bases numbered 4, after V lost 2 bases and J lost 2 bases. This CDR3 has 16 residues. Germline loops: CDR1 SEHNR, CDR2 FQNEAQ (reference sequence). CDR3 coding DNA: TGTGCCAGCAGCTTATATGGCGGGAGGGCCTACAATGAGCAGTTCTTC. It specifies CASSLYGGRAYNEQFF. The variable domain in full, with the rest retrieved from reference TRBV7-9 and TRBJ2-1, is DTGVSQNPRHKITKRGQNVTFRCDPISEHNRLYWYRQTLGQGPEFLTYFQNEAQLEKSRLLSDRFSAERPKGSFSTLEIQRTEQGDSAMYLCASSLYGGRAYNEQFFGPGTRLTVL.